This T cell receptor beta chain was profiled in a study of T cell responses to AZD1222 COVID-19 vaccine. General observations from the study: Within unmutated variant regions lay the reported targets of nearly half of spike-specific TCRs.

Remarks on this clone: Its cognate antigen is unknown.

Only in-frame clones appear in the TCRdb table, and some are missing; sequencing was by immunoSEQ multiplex PCR. The table has about 120,000 clones, around 87% seen once. V was trimmed by 2 bases and J by 4 bases, leaving 8 bases between them. The CDR3 covers 13 residues. Germline loops: CDR1 SEHNR, CDR2 FQNEAQ (reference sequence). The input for sequencing was peripheral blood, taken 28 days after the second AZD1222 dose. The receptor's source is an adult who received the AZD1222 COVID-19 vaccine. This chain joins TRBV7-9 and TRBJ1-1; D is unresolved. The CDR3 sequence: CASSLLEGTEAFF. The CDR3 nucleotides are TGTGCCAGCAGCTTATTAGAGGGCACTGAAGCTTTCTTT.